This T cell receptor beta chain was captured by sequencing in a study of CD8+CD57+ T cells in acquired aplastic anemia. Notes on this clonotype: This sequence may be a read error, since a much larger clone differs from it by one base.

Germline V gives CDR1 MNHNS, CDR2 SASEGT. This CDR3 region has 13 residues. All patients picked for sequencing had shown, by flow cytometry, an expansion of CD8+CD57+ cells. The template used for profiling TCR beta VDJ and CDR3 was genomic DNA. TCRdb re-called the reads with MiXCR, one entry per CDR3 protein. The repertoire consists of 200,000 to 250,000 distinct CDR3 sequences, with about 60% occurring once and the leading ten covering 58%. The sample consisted of sorted CD4+, CD8+, or CD8+CD57+ T cells (not recorded which) from PBMCs. The chain recombines TRBV6-1 with TRBJ2-2; D assignment may be TRBD1 or TRBD2 (5 bases each). This TCR derives from a human donor with aplastic anemia. The CDR3 nucleotides are TGTGCCAGCTTCGTAGGGGCTGCCGGGGAGCTGCTTTTT. It encodes CASFVGAAGELLF.